The next 9 T cell receptor beta chains were all read from a single sample in a study of blood T cell repertoires in COVID-19. Libraries were prepared by immunoSEQ multiplex PCR; TCRdb keeps only in-frame clonotypes and omits some of them. The sample records roughly 100,000 clones, 76% being singletons. Sequencing was done on a sample of peripheral blood. The origin of the receptors is a man older than 75 with COVID-19, enrolled during active disease.

The chain combines TRBV9 with TRBJ1-6; D call uncertain. CDR1 is SGDLS, CDR2 YYNGEE, per germline. This CDR3 comprises 15 residues. With 4 bases removed from V and 7 bases from J, the gap between germline ends came to 15 bases. The CDR3 sequence: CASSPNSPGNSPLHF. The CDR3 DNA reads TGTGCCAGCAGCCCCAATTCACCGGGAAATTCACCCCTCCACTTT. Variable domain in full (rest from reference TRBV9 and TRBJ1-6): DSGVTQTPKHLITATGQRVTLRCSPRSGDLSVYWYQQSLDQGLQFLIQYYNGEERAKGNILERFSAQQFPDLHSELNLSSLELGDSALYFCASSPNSPGNSPLHFGNGTRLTVT.

This chain joins TRBV18 and TRBJ2-7; 9 bases line up with TRBD1. V shed 5 bases, J shed 6 bases, and the junction held 8 bases outside the gene matches. This CDR3 spans 14 amino acids. Germline assignment: CDR1 KGHSH and CDR2 LQKENI. The CDR3 sequence is CASSSPGQGSEQYF. Written as DNA, the CDR3 is TGTGCCAGCTCATCGCCGGGACAGGGAAGCGAGCAGTACTTC.

The V and J genes are TRBV4-1 and TRBJ1-5, with D hard to call. This CDR3 region has 16 residues. Germline-derived CDR1 and CDR2 are MGHRA and YSYEKL. Trimming pared 1 base from V and 0 bases from J, leaving 10 bases between. The CDR3 nucleotides are TGCGCCAGCAGCCAAGCTGCCACCTATAGCAATCAGCCCCAGCATTTT. Its translation is CASSQAATYSNQPQHF.

V usage is TRBV6-1 and J usage is TRBJ1-1; possible D gene TRBD1, 6 bases. The CDR3 consists of 15 residues. Germline V gene data show CDR1 as MNHNS and CDR2 as SASEGT. V was cut by 3 bases and J by 0 bases, with 11 bases left in between. The CDR3 reads CASSEPGTLNTEAFF. The CDR3 bases are TGTGCCAGCAGTGAGCCTGGGACATTGAACACTGAAGCTTTCTTT.

This clone was seen once. V and J are TRBV15 and TRBJ2-7; 10 bases match TRBD1. Germline CDR1 is LNHNV and CDR2 is YYDKDF (reference sequence). V lost 1 base and J lost 9; bases outside the gene matches: 12. The length of the CDR3 is 16 residues. CDR3 sequence reads: CATSRVTGTGALGQYF. In nucleotides, the CDR3 is TGTGCCACCAGCAGAGTAACCGGGACAGGGGCCCTGGGGCAGTACTTC. The whole variable domain, filled in from reference TRBV15 and TRBJ2-7, reads DAMVIQNPRYQVTQFGKPVTLSCSQTLNHNVMYWYQQKSSQAPKLLFHYYDKDFNNEADTPDNFQSRRPNTSFCFLDIRSPGLGDTAMYLCATSRVTGTGALGQYFGPGTRLTVT.

This chain links TRBV15 with TRBJ1-6; D is ambiguous. Deletions cut 1 base from V and 6 bases from J, with 10 bases between. Germline V lookup: CDR1 LNHNV, CDR2 YYDKDF (reference sequence). This CDR3 has 15 residues. CDR3 in amino acids: CATSRVTGSNSPLHF. The DNA of the CDR3 is TGTGCCACCAGCAGAGTAACGGGTAGTAATTCACCCCTCCACTTT. Complete variable domain (other parts from reference TRBV15 and TRBJ1-6): DAMVIQNPRYQVTQFGKPVTLSCSQTLNHNVMYWYQQKSSQAPKLLFHYYDKDFNNEADTPDNFQSRRPNTSFCFLDIRSPGLGDTAMYLCATSRVTGSNSPLHFGNGTRLTVT.

The CDR3 reads CASNLPTLDRGQETQYF. Written as DNA, the CDR3 is TGTGCCAGCAACCTACCCACCCTGGACAGGGGGCAAGAGACCCAGTACTTC. The chain links TRBV28 to TRBJ2-5; TRBD1 agrees at 10 bases. Germline loops: CDR1 MDHEN, CDR2 SYDVKM. There are 17 residues in the CDR3. The V gene end was trimmed by 7 bases and the J gene end by 2 bases; junction bases not matched to a gene: 13.

The rearrangement links TRBV6-5 to TRBJ1-5; 9 positions agree with TRBD1. CDR1 and CDR2 from the germline V gene are MNHEY and SVGAGI. J lost 9 bases, V lost 6 bases, and 12 bases had no gene match. This CDR3 region has 15 residues. CDR3: CASRATGGQGGPQHF. For the CDR3, the DNA is TGTGCCAGCAGAGCTACAGGGGGCCAGGGAGGGCCCCAGCATTTT.

This chain joins TRBV7-2 and TRBJ2-1; possible D gene TRBD1, 5 bases. V dropped 6 bases and J dropped 10 bases, with 16 bases sitting between them. The CDR3 consists of 13 residues. CDR1 is SGHTA, CDR2 FQGNSA, per germline. The CDR3 loop reads CASSHGAETEQFF. CDR3 DNA sequence: TGTGCCAGCAGTCATGGGGCGGAGACAGAGCAGTTCTTC.